These 21 T cell receptor beta chains came from one sample sequenced in a study of T cells in localized non-small cell lung cancer. Assay: immunoSEQ multiplex PCR; the TCRdb copy retains only in-frame clones and omits some. In the table there are 38,000 or so clones, 81% of which are singletons. The source was peripheral blood mononuclear cells, collected before any cancer treatment. These receptors all stem from a male donor aged 60 or over with stage II lung adenocarcinoma.

The chain joins TRBV10-3 to TRBJ2-6, with D perhaps assigned TRBD1 or TRBD2 (6 bases each). CDR1 is ENHRY and CDR2 is SYGVKD in the germline V gene. The CDR3 is made up of 23 amino acids. The V end lost 0 bases, the J end lost 2 bases, and 29 bases lay between the germline ends. This chain's CDR3 is CAISESMVQGGRWGAPGANVLTF. CDR3 DNA sequence: TGTGCCATCAGTGAGTCGATGGTTCAGGGAGGCCGTTGGGGGGCACCTGGGGCCAACGTCCTGACTTTC.

J is TRBJ1-3 and V is TRBV5-1; possible D gene TRBD1, 6 bases. Between the trimmed V and J ends, which lost 4 bases and 1 base, there was a span of 15 bases. The CDR3 is 16 residues long. Germline V lookup: CDR1 SGHRS, CDR2 YFSETQ. In nucleotides, the CDR3 is TGCGCCAGCAGCCTCACAGGGACCGGATCTGGAAACACCATATATTTT. It is translated as CASSLTGTGSGNTIYF.

The rearrangement uses TRBV28 and TRBJ1-5; possibly TRBD1 for D (6 bases). Deletions cut 3 bases from V and 7 bases from J, with 16 bases between. Germline CDR1 and CDR2: MDHEN and SYDVKM. The CDR3 is 15 amino acids. The DNA of the CDR3 is TGTGCCAGCAGTTTCCCGGGGGCAGGGAACCAGCCCCAGCATTTT. It specifies CASSFPGAGNQPQHF.

The genes are TRBV7-2 and TRBJ2-5, with TRBD1 matching 8 bases. J gave up 7 bases and V 4 bases, and 8 bases lay outside the gene matches. This CDR3 is 14 amino acids long. CDR1 SGHTA and CDR2 FQGNSA come from the germline V gene. The CDR3 region has the DNA TGTGCCAGCAGCTCAGGGACAGGTTGGGCGACCCAGTACTTC. It encodes CASSSGTGWATQYF.

The chain has TRBV5-1 and TRBJ2-1; no firm D call. Germline CDR1 reads SGHRS; CDR2 reads YFSETQ. The V and J ends lost 4 bases and 4 bases respectively, with 9 bases between them. This CDR3 contains 13 residues. Here the CDR3 reads CASSPTSYNEQFF. In nucleotides, the CDR3 is TGCGCCAGCAGCCCAACCTCGTACAATGAGCAGTTCTTC.

The chain links TRBV10-3 to TRBJ1-1, with 9 bases fitting TRBD1. V dropped 10 bases and J dropped 11; count of bases not matched to a gene: 23. CDR1 is ENHRY, CDR2 SYGVKD, per germline. The CDR3 length is 16 residues. CDR3 nucleotide sequence: TGTGCCACTCTCCCGGCACCGGGACAGGGATTCGGTGAGGCTTTCTTT. Protein: CATLPAPGQGFGEAFF.

The rearrangement joins TRBV2 to TRBJ2-2; possibly TRBD2 for D (5 bases). Trimming took off 8 bases at V and 2 bases at J, with 12 bases between the two ends. Germline-derived CDR1 and CDR2 are SNHLY and FYNNEI. The CDR3 has 14 residues. CDR3 DNA sequence: TGTGCCAGCGACAAAAGACTAAACACCGGGGAGCTGTTTTTT. It is translated as CASDKRLNTGELFF.

The gene calls are TRBV28 and TRBJ1-5; 8 bases line up with TRBD1. Germline CDR1 is MDHEN and CDR2 is SYDVKM. The CDR3 sequence is 16 residues long. V lost 3 bases and J lost 4; bases outside the gene matches: 8. The CDR3 nucleotides read TGTGCCAGCAGTTTTCCGTTCGGGACAGGTAATCAGCCCCAGCATTTT. Protein: CASSFPFGTGNQPQHF.

This chain uses TRBV5-1 with TRBJ2-7; D possibly corresponds to TRBD1 (5 bases). Trimming removed 0 bases at V and 3 bases at J, with 13 bases between. Germline-derived CDR1 and CDR2 are SGHRS and YFSETQ. The CDR3 covers 15 residues. The CDR3 sequence: CASSLGSVGDYEQYF. The CDR3, as DNA: TGCGCCAGCAGCTTGGGGAGCGTAGGGGACTACGAGCAGTACTTC.

The chain uses TRBV5-4 and TRBJ1-2; D is ambiguous. Germline lookup yields CDR1 SGHNT and CDR2 YYREEE (reference sequence). Trimming took off 0 bases at V and 3 bases at J, with 9 bases between the two ends. The CDR3 runs to 14 residues. CDR3 DNA sequence: TGTGCCAGCAGCTTGGCCACCCTATACTATGGCTACACCTTC. Translating gives CASSLATLYYGYTF. Based on the CDR3 plus reference TRBV5-4 and TRBJ1-2, the full variable domain is ETGVTQSPTHLIKTRGQQVTLRCSSQSGHNTVSWYQQALGQGPQFIFQYYREEENGRGNFPPRFSGLQFPNYSSELNVNALELDDSALYLCASSLATLYYGYTFGSGTRLTVV.

CDR3 DNA sequence: TGTGCCAGCAGTCCGCGACAGGGGGTCCGAGGAACCGGGGAGCTGTTTTTT. It translates to CASSPRQGVRGTGELFF. The chain employs TRBV28 and TRBJ2-2, with 9 positions matching TRBD1. Trimming at V came to 5 bases and at J to 5 bases, leaving 12 bases not matched to a gene. Germline CDR1 and CDR2: MDHEN and SYDVKM. The CDR3 runs to 17 residues.

The chain links TRBV19 to TRBJ2-1, with D tentatively TRBD2 (5 bases). The V and J ends lost 6 bases and 7 bases respectively, with 16 bases between them. Germline assignment: CDR1 LNHDA and CDR2 SQIVND (reference sequence). The CDR3 has 14 amino acids. CDR3 DNA: TGTGCCAGTAGCCGGTCGAGGGATCGGAATGAGCAGTTCTTC. It specifies CASSRSRDRNEQFF.

The chain carries TRBV7-2 and TRBJ1-6; no clear D gene. CDR1 is SGHTA, CDR2 FQGNSA, per germline. Trimming pared 3 bases from V and 4 bases from J, leaving 7 bases between. The length of the CDR3 is 14 residues. The CDR3 coding sequence is TGTGCCAGCAGCTTTGGACCTTATAATTCACCCCTCCACTTT. This translates into CASSFGPYNSPLHF.

The CDR3 reads CASKKDSNQPQHF. CDR3 sequence (DNA): TGTGCCAGCAAAAAGGATAGCAATCAGCCCCAGCATTTT. The genes are TRBV6-1 and TRBJ1-5; no clear D. The CDR3 consists of 13 residues. CDR1 is MNHNS and CDR2 is SASEGT in the germline V gene. Trimming pared 7 bases from V and 0 bases from J, leaving 7 bases between.

A single count supports this clone. The rearrangement joins TRBV19 to TRBJ2-5; D may be TRBD1 (6 bases). Germline V gives CDR1 LNHDA, CDR2 SQIVND (reference sequence). V lost 3 bases and J lost 0, with 11 bases in between. CDR3 size: 15 residues. The CDR3 loop is CASSIRGRYQETQYF. The CDR3 coding sequence is TGTGCCAGTAGTATCAGGGGACGGTACCAAGAGACCCAGTACTTC.

This sequence joins TRBV28 and TRBJ1-2; maybe TRBD1 (6 bases). The CDR3 is 13 amino acids. Trimming took 7 bases from V and 4 from J, leaving 13 bases between them. Germline values: CDR1 MDHEN, CDR2 SYDVKM. The CDR3 DNA sequence: TGTGCCAGCAACGGAGGACAGCTCTATGGCTACACCTTC. It encodes CASNGGQLYGYTF.

The gene calls are TRBV5-3 and TRBJ2-6, with D tentatively TRBD1 (6 bases). TRBV5-3 is classed as an ORF, of uncertain function. Trimming pared 3 bases from V and 2 bases from J, leaving 18 bases between. The CDR3 extends over 18 amino acids. CDR3 region: CARSSPGQPTPGANVLTF. The DNA of the CDR3 is TGTGCCAGAAGCTCACCGGGACAACCCACCCCTGGGGCCAACGTCCTGACTTTC.

The rearrangement joins TRBV6-6 to TRBJ2-1, with 10 bases lining up with TRBD2. The germline gives CDR1 MNHNY, CDR2 SVGAGI (reference sequence). The trim removed 5 bases at V and 5 bases at J, leaving 6 bases unmatched. This CDR3 comprises 15 residues. CDR3 DNA: TGTGCCAGCAGTATCTGGACTAGCGGTAACAATGAGCAGTTCTTC. Its translation: CASSIWTSGNNEQFF.

The rearrangement links TRBV10-3 to TRBJ2-5, with TRBD1 identical over 7 bases. Germline CDR1 and CDR2: ENHRY and SYGVKD. The V and J ends lost 6 bases and 3 bases, in that order; junction bases with no gene match: 4. This CDR3 region has 13 residues. The CDR3 loop reads CAIRQGQEETQYF. In DNA, the CDR3 is TGTGCCATCAGGCAAGGACAGGAAGAGACCCAGTACTTC.

The V and J genes are TRBV27 and TRBJ2-7; the D is unclear. The germline V gene encodes CDR1 MNHEY and CDR2 SMNVEV (reference sequence). This CDR3 contains 14 residues. V lost 5 bases and J 3 bases, leaving 14 bases between the germline ends. CDR3 DNA: TGTGCCAGCAGTCCCAATGGACCCAACTACGAGCAGTACTTC. It encodes CASSPNGPNYEQYF.

This clone was recorded a few times. The chain couples TRBV6-5 to TRBJ1-4; TRBD1 might be the D (6 bases). CDR1 is MNHEY and CDR2 is SVGAGI in the germline V gene. The V end lost 5 bases, the J end lost 8 bases, and 15 bases lay between the germline ends. The CDR3 length is 14 residues. The CDR3 is CASSAGVTREKLFF. CDR3 sequence (DNA): TGTGCCAGCAGTGCAGGGGTCACAAGAGAAAAACTGTTTTTT.